The present TCR beta chain was sequenced within a study of cytomegalovirus exposure and HLA in healthy donors. The PCR made use of 60 Vbeta and 13 Jbeta primers. Generated by immunoSEQ multiplex PCR, the TCRdb table keeps only in-frame clones and is missing some. This sample yields about 84,000 clones, of which roughly 64% are seen a single time; 15% belongs to the top ten. This CDR3 has 14 amino acids. Trimming left V 3 bases short and J 6 bases short, with 12 bases between. Germline CDR1 reads SGHTA; CDR2 reads FQGNSA. Findings and limits, study-wide: Immune exposure data for these donors was limited to CMV serostatus. Excluded were some V segments that proved indistinguishable, including TRBV6-2 and TRBV6-3.

About this clone itself: Antigen specificity is unknown.

Sequencing was carried out using PBMCs. The TCR sequence derives from a woman between 40 and 50 years old in good health and CMV-seropositive. The genes are TRBV7-2 and TRBJ1-5; D uncertain. This CDR3 reads CASSLRGTSQPQHF. Written as DNA, the CDR3 is TGTGCCAGCAGCTTGCGCGGTACGTCTCAGCCCCAGCATTTT.